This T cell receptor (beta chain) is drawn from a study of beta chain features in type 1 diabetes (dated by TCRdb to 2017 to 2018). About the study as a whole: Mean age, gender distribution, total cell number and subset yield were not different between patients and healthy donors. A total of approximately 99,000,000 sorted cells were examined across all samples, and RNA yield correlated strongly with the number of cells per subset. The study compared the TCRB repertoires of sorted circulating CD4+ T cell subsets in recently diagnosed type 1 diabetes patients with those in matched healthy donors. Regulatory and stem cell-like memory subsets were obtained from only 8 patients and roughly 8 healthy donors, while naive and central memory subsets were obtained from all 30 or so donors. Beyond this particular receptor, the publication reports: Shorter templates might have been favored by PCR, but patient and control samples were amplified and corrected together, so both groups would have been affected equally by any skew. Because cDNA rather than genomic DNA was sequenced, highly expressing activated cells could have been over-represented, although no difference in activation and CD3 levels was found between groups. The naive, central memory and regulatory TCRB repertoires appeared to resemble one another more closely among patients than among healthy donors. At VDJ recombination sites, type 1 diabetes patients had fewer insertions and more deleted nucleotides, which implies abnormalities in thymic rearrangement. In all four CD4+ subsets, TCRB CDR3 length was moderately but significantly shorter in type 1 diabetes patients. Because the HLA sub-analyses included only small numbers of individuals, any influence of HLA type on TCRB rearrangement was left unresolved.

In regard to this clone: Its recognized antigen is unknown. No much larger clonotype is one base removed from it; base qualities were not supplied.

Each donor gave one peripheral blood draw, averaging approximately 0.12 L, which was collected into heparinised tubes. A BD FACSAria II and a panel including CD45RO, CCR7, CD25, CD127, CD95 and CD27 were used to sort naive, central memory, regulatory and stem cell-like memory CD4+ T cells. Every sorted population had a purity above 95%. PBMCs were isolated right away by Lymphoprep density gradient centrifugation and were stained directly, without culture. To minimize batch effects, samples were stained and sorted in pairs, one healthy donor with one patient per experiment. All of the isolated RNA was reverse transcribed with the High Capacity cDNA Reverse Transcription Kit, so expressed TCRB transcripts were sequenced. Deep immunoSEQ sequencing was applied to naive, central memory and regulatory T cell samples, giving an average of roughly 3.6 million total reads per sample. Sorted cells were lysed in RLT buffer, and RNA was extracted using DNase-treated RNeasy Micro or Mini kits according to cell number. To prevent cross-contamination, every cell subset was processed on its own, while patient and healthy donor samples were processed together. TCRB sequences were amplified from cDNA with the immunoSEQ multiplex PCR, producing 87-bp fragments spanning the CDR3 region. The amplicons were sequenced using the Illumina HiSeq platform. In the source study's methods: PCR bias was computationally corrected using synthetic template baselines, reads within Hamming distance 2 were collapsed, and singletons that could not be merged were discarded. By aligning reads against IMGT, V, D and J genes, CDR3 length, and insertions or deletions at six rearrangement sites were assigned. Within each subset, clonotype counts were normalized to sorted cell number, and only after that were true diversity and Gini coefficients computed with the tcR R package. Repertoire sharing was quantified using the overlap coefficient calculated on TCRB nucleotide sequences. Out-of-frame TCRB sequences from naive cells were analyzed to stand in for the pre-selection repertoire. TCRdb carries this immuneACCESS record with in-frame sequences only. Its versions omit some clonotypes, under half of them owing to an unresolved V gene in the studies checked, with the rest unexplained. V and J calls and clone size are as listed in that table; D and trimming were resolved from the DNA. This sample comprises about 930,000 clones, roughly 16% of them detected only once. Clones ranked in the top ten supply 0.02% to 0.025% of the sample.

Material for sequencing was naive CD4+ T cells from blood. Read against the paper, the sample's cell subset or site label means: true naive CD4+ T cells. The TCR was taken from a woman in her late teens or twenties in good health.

The DNA sequence is given as TGTGCCAGCAGCCCGTCACCGGGACAGGGGGCCGTCACTGAAGCTTTCTTT. Its protein reads: CASSPSPGQGAVTEAFF. The rearrangement joined TRBV5-4 to TRBJ1-1, with 12 middle bases fitting TRBD1. The CDR3 starts with the cysteine, ends with the phenylalanine, and has 17 residues. Only the CDR3 part of the read is kept: 51 bases, read in frame from the first base. Trimming takes 4 bases off V and 4 bases off J; junction bases not matched to a gene: 11. The germline V gene (reference sequence) sets CDR1 to SGHNT and CDR2 to YYREEE.